This TCR beta chain was recovered during a study of blood T cell repertoires in COVID-19. Whole-study context: There were acute and convalescent COVID-19 samples, and they came from the United States, Italy and Spain.

The ends were cut back, 0 bases at V and 3 bases at J, with 18 bases in the middle. Germline V gene sequence: CDR1 SGHRS, CDR2 YFSETQ. The CDR3 runs 17 residues. Authors' data handling: Nucleated cell counts were estimated from reference gene primer amplification. Generated by immunoSEQ multiplex PCR, the TCRdb table keeps only in-frame clones and is missing some. V and J calls and clone size are given by that table; D and trimming were obtained from the DNA. The profile shows roughly 250,000 clones, about 89% of them singletons. The sequence was collected from a human donor in a cohort exposed to, infected with or recovered from COVID-19 (not recorded which). The donor label of this sample is uncertain. The chain recombines TRBV5-1 with TRBJ1-2, with D possibly TRBD1 on 5 matching bases. What was sequenced was PBMCs or T cells enriched from blood (not recorded which). The CDR3 DNA follows: TGCGCCAGCAGCTTGGAGGCAGGGCGCAGTCGGGACTATGGCTACACCTTC. Amino acids: CASSLEAGRSRDYGYTF.